Listed below are T cell receptor beta chains from one sample, sequenced in a study of OX40 agonist ivuxolimab in advanced cancers. The method was immunoSEQ multiplex PCR; TCRdb's version includes in-frame clones alone and lacks a portion of them. Of roughly 60,000 clones listed, around 89% are singletons. Material: CD4+ or CD8+ T cells sorted from blood, obtained in a trial of the OX40 agonist ivuxolimab. These receptors came from an adult with an advanced solid tumor such as melanoma, head and neck, liver or kidney cancer. The CDR3 runs from the conserved cysteine through the conserved F or W. D genes are given only for firm matches. Rows give clone size only sometimes, using once, few, many, or a class for an expanded clone.

abundance,j_gene,d_gene,v_gene,CDR3aa,CDR3nt
NA,TRBJ2-1,NA,TRBV19,CASSRSTSLGDEQFF,TGTGCCAGTAGTAGGTCGACTAGTTTAGGTGATGAGCAGTTCTTC
NA,TRBJ2-6,NA,TRBV2,CASSDRTANVPTF,TGTGCCAGCAGTGACAGGACGGCCAACGTCCCGACTTTC
NA,TRBJ1-2,NA,TRBV9,CASAVGGKDYGYTF,TGTGCCAGCGCGGTTGGCGGCAAGGACTATGGCTACACCTTC
NA,TRBJ2-5,NA,TRBV6-1,CASSEQYPQETQYF,TGTGCCAGCAGTGAGCAGTACCCACAAGAGACCCAGTACTTC
NA,TRBJ2-7,TRBD2,TRBV10-3,CATSTSGAYEQYF,TGTGCCACCTCGACTAGCGGGGCCTACGAGCAGTACTTC
NA,TRBJ2-4,NA,TRBV4-1,CASSQEEGGKNIQYF,TGCGCCAGCAGCCAAGAGGAAGGTGGCAAAAACATTCAGTACTTC
NA,TRBJ2-1,NA,TRBV9,CASSPRTVLTYNEQFF,TGTGCCAGCAGCCCGCGGACAGTCCTCACTTACAATGAGCAGTTCTTC
once,TRBJ1-3,NA,TRBV4-1,CASSRDRPLGNTIYF,TGCGCCAGCAGCAGGGACCGTCCTCTTGGAAACACCATATATTTT
NA,TRBJ2-7,TRBD2,TRBV5-1,CASSLANWGSSGKVTHEQYF,TGCGCCAGCAGCTTGGCCAATTGGGGGTCTAGCGGGAAGGTTACCCACGAGCAGTACTTC
NA,TRBJ1-2,NA,TRBV19,CASGNRVGYTF,TGTGCCAGTGGGAACAGGGTCGGCTACACCTTC
NA,TRBJ2-7,NA,TRBV27,CASSLSASSYEQYF,TGTGCCAGCAGTTTATCCGCGAGCTCCTACGAGCAGTACTTC
NA,TRBJ1-5,NA,TRBV19,CATAIRDSNQPQHF,TGTGCCACCGCCATCCGGGATAGCAATCAGCCCCAGCATTTT
NA,TRBJ2-2,NA,TRBV9,CASNPWGDTGELFF,TGTGCCAGCAACCCATGGGGGGACACCGGGGAGCTGTTTTTT
NA,TRBJ2-7,NA,TRBV7-6,CASSLKSSYEQYF,TGTGCCAGCAGCTTAAAGAGCTCCTACGAGCAGTACTTC
once,TRBJ1-4,NA,TRBV2,CASSEAVGRGEKLFF,TGTGCCAGCAGTGAAGCTGTCGGACGAGGAGAAAAACTGTTTTTT
NA,TRBJ1-3,TRBD1,TRBV2,CASSRQGGNTIYF,TGTGCCAGCAGTCGACAGGGCGGAAACACCATATATTTT
NA,TRBJ2-1,NA,TRBV4-1,CASSGVYNEQFF,TGCGCCAGTAGCGGCGTTTACAATGAGCAGTTCTTC
NA,TRBJ2-1,NA,TRBV11-2,CASSYREGNNEQFF,TGTGCCAGCAGCTATCGGGAAGGGAACAATGAGCAGTTCTTC
NA,TRBJ2-7,NA,TRBV27,CASSFSAGYEQYF,TGTGCCAGCAGTTTTTCAGCCGGCTACGAGCAGTACTTC
NA,TRBJ1-2,NA,TRBV14,CASSQSSYGYTF,TGTGCCAGCAGCCAATCCTCCTATGGCTACACCTTC
NA,TRBJ2-7,NA,TRBV30,CAWNEMTGEQYF,TGTGCCTGGAACGAAATGACAGGCGAGCAGTACTTC
once,TRBJ2-2,NA,TRBV10-2,CASSPGLGNAGELFF,TGCGCCAGCAGTCCGGGACTGGGGAACGCCGGGGAGCTGTTTTTT
NA,TRBJ2-1,NA,TRBV7-5,CVRSLRTESQGYNEQFF,TGTGTCAGAAGCTTAAGAACGGAATCCCAAGGGTACAATGAGCAGTTCTTC
NA,TRBJ1-1,TRBD1,TRBV9,CASSSGTGRTEAFF,TGTGCCAGCAGTTCCGGGACAGGGAGGACTGAAGCTTTCTTT
NA,TRBJ2-7,TRBD2,TRBV6-1,CATPRGASGSYEQYF,TGTGCCACACCCCGCGGGGCTAGCGGGAGCTACGAGCAGTACTTC
NA,TRBJ2-1,TRBD2,TRBV4-1,CASSHRGTSGDEQFF,TGCGCCAGCAGCCACCGGGGGACTAGCGGCGATGAGCAGTTCTTC
NA,TRBJ1-6,TRBD1,TRBV14,CASSQTFLQGGASYNSPLHF,TGTGCCAGCAGCCAAACCTTTTTACAGGGGGGCGCCTCCTATAATTCACCCCTCCACTTT
NA,TRBJ1-4,NA,TRBV4-1,CASSQSLTSANEKLFF,TGCGCCAGCAGCCAATCCCTCACGTCGGCTAATGAAAAACTGTTTTTT
NA,TRBJ1-1,TRBD1,TRBV5-1,CASSTGELNTEAFF,TGCGCCAGCTCCACAGGGGAGTTGAACACTGAAGCTTTCTTT
NA,TRBJ2-1,NA,TRBV19,CASSWSGYNEQFF,TGTGCCAGTAGTTGGTCAGGGTACAATGAGCAGTTCTTC
NA,TRBJ2-7,NA,TRBV19,CASSLRQAAYEQYF,TGTGCCAGTAGTCTTCGTCAGGCGGCCTACGAGCAGTACTTC
NA,TRBJ1-1,NA,TRBV7-9,CASSSPSGGPLTEAFF,TGTGCCAGCAGCTCCCCTAGTGGGGGGCCCCTCACTGAAGCTTTCTTT
NA,TRBJ2-7,TRBD1,TRBV28,CASSQPGTGIREQYF,TGTGCCAGCAGTCAGCCCGGGACAGGGATAAGGGAGCAGTACTTC
NA,TRBJ1-1,NA,TRBV27,CASSFGTPNTEAFF,TGTGCCAGCAGTTTCGGGACGCCTAACACTGAAGCTTTCTTT
once,TRBJ2-1,NA,TRBV6-5,CASSPVTYNEQFF,TGTGCCAGCAGTCCCGTGACCTACAATGAGCAGTTCTTC
NA,TRBJ1-2,NA,TRBV6-1,CASSEQVYRVNYGYTF,TGTGCCAGCAGTGAACAGGTCTACAGGGTGAACTATGGCTACACCTTC
once,TRBJ2-1,TRBD1,TRBV27,CASSTGGNEQFF,TGTGCCAGCTCGACAGGGGGCAATGAGCAGTTCTTC
NA,TRBJ2-7,NA,TRBV10-1,CASSVGSYEQYF,TGCGCCAGCAGTGTGGGGTCCTACGAGCAGTACTTC
NA,TRBJ2-1,TRBD2,TRBV19,CASSILAGYNEQFF,TGTGCCAGTAGTATTTTAGCGGGATACAATGAGCAGTTCTTC
NA,TRBJ2-7,TRBD2,TRBV19,CASSTKLAGETYEQYF,TGTGCCAGTAGTACGAAACTAGCGGGAGAGACTTACGAGCAGTACTTC
NA,TRBJ2-7,NA,TRBV5-1,CASSLEIDEQYF,TGCGCCAGCAGCTTGGAGATTGACGAGCAGTACTTC
NA,TRBJ2-6,NA,TRBV6-1,CASSEMRSGANVLTF,TGTGCCAGCAGTGAAATGCGCTCTGGGGCCAACGTCCTGACTTTC
NA,TRBJ2-7,NA,TRBV7-9,CASSFSFYEQYF,TGTGCCAGCAGCTTTTCCTTCTACGAGCAGTACTTC
NA,TRBJ2-3,NA,TRBV30,CAWTGSTDTQYF,TGTGCCTGGACAGGTAGCACAGATACGCAGTATTTT
once,TRBJ2-3,NA,TRBV6-6,CASSYPAGGASDTQYF,TGTGCCAGCAGTTACCCTGCAGGGGGGGCTTCGGATACGCAGTATTTT